This TCR beta chain originates from a study of blood T cell repertoires in COVID-19. As for the study in general: Material from acute and convalescent COVID-19 was sourced from the United States, Italy and Spain. T cells, B-cell-depleted T cells, or PBMCs provided the cDNA or gDNA that served as material.

How the authors handled the data: Amplified reference gene primers provided the basis for estimating nucleated cell counts. Measured with immunoSEQ multiplex PCR; TCRdb has only the in-frame clones, and not every one. The V and J calls and clone size come from that table; D and trimming were worked out from the DNA. In the table there are over 200,000 clones, approximately 84% of which are singletons. This receptor was taken from a man aged 35 to 55 with active or convalescent COVID-19. Sequenced: peripheral blood.

CDR3 sequence reads: CASSPGHSGNTIYF. The CDR3 DNA follows: TGTGCCAGCAGCCCAGGGCATTCCGGAAACACCATATATTTT. The chain links TRBV2 to TRBJ1-3, with D tentatively TRBD1 (5 bases). V was clipped by 6 bases and J by 4 bases, with 13 bases between them. The CDR3 has 14 residues. The germline V gene has CDR1 SNHLY and CDR2 FYNNEI. The whole variable domain, remainder taken from reference TRBV2 and TRBJ1-3, is EPEVTQTPSHQVTQMGQEVILRCVPISNHLYFYWYRQILGQKVEFLVSFYNNEISEKSEIFDDQFSVERPDGSNFTLKIRSTKLEDSAMYFCASSPGHSGNTIYFGEGSWLTVV.